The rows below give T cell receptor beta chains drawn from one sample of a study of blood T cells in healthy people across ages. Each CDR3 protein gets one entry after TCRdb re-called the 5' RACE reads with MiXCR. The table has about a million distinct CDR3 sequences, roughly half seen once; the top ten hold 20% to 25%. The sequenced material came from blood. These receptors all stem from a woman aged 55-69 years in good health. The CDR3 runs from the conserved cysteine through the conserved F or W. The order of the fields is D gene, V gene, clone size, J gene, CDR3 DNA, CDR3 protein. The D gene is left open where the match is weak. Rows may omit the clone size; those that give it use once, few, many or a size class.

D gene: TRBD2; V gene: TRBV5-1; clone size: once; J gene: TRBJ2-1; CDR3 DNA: TGCGCCAGCAGCTATTTGACGGTAGCGGGCAATGAGCAGTTCTTC; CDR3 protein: CASSYLTVAGNEQFF
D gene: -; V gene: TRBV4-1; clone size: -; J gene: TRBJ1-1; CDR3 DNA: TGCGCCAGCAGCCAAGTAGGGGGGTGGACTGAAGCTTTCTTT; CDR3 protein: CASSQVGGWTEAFF
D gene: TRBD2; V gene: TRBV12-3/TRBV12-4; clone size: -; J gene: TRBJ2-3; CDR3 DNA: TGTGCCAGCAGTTTAGGGGGGATGAGCGGGAGGCGATCAGATACGCAGTATTTT; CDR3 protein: CASSLGGMSGRRSDTQYF
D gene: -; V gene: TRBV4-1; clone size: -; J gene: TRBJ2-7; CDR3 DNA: TGCGCCAGCAGTCGGGAAACAGGGGAGGCCTACGAGCAGTACTTC; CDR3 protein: CASSRETGEAYEQYF
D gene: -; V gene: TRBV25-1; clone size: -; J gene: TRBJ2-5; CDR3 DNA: TGTGCCAGCAGTGAGGGGATGGGTGCTCAAGAGACCCAGTACTTC; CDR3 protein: CASSEGMGAQETQYF
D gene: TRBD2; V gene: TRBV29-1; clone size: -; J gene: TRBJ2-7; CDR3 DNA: TGCAGCGTTGAAGGGGGCCCAGCGGGAGGGACCTACGAGCAGTACTTC; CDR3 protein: CSVEGGPAGGTYEQYF
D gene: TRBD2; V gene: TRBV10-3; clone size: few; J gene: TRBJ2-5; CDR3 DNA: TGTGCCATCAGCCCTCAGGGACTAGCGACCCGGGAGACCCAGTACTTC; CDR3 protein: CAISPQGLATRETQYF
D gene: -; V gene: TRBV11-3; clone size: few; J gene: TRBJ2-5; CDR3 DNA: TGTGCCAGCAGCGGCGGACAGGGAGGGATCCAAGAGACCCAGTACTTC; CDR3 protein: CASSGGQGGIQETQYF
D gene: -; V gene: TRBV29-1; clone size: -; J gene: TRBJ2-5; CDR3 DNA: TGCAGCGTTGGAGACTTGGGAGAGACCCAGTACTTC; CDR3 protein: CSVGDLGETQYF
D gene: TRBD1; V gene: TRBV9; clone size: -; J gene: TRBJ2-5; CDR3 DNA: TGTGCCAGCAGCGTAGCCAGGGGGCGGAGGCAAGAGACCCAGTACTTC; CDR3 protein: CASSVARGRRQETQYF
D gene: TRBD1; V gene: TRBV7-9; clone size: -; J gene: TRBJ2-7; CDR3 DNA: TGTGCCAGCAGCTCACAGGGGGGTTTTGCGGACGAGCAGTACTTC; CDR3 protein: CASSSQGGFADEQYF
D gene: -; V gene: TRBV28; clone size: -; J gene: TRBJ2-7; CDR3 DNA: TGTGCCAGCCACGGCACGAACTACGAGCAGTACTTC; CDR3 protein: CASHGTNYEQYF
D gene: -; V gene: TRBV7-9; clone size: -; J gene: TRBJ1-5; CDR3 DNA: TGTGCCAGCAGCTTAGAACAGTATCAGCCCCAGCATTTT; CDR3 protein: CASSLEQYQPQHF
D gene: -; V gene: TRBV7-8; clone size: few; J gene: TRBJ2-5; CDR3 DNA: TGTGCCAGCAGCGCAACTCCTCTAGGGCAAGGGACCCAGTACTTC; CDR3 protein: CASSATPLGQGTQYF
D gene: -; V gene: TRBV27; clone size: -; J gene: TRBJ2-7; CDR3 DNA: TGTGCCACCAGGCAGGGACTCAGCTACGAGCAGTACTTC; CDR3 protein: CATRQGLSYEQYF
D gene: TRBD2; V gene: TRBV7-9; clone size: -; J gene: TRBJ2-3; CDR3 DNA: TGTGCCAGCAGCTCGACTAGCGGGAGAGGGGTGTCGACAGATACGCAGTATTTT; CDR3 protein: CASSSTSGRGVSTDTQYF
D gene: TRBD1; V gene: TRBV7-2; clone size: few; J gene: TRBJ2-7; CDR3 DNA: TGTGCCAGCAGCCGGGACAGGGTTGGCGAGCAGTACTTC; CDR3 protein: CASSRDRVGEQYF
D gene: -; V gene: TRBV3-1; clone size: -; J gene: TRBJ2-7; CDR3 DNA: TGTGCCAGCAGCCTCCGGGGAGCAAGCTCCTACGAGCAGTACTTC; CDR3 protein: CASSLRGASSYEQYF
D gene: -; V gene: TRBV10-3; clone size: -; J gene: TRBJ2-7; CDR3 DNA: TGTGCCATCAGTGAGTCGGGGACTCCCGGGATGGCCGAGCAGTACTTC; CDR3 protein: CAISESGTPGMAEQYF
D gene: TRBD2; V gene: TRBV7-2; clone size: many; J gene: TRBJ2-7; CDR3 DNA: TGTGCCAGCAGCATGGGACTAGCGGTCTACGAGCAGTACTTC; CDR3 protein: CASSMGLAVYEQYF
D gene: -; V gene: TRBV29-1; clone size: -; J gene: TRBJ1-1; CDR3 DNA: TGCAGCGTTGATGGTAGTCTCAGGGTAACTGAAGCTTTCTTT; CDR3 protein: CSVDGSLRVTEAFF
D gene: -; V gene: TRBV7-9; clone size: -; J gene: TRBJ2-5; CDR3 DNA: TGTGCCAGCAGGGGGGCCCGGGAGCAGTACTTC; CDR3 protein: CASRGAREQYF
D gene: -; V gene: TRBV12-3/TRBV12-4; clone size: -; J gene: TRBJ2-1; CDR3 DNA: TGTGCCAGCAGGGAAGACAGGAGCTCCTACAATGAGCAGTTCTTC; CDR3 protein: CASREDRSSYNEQFF